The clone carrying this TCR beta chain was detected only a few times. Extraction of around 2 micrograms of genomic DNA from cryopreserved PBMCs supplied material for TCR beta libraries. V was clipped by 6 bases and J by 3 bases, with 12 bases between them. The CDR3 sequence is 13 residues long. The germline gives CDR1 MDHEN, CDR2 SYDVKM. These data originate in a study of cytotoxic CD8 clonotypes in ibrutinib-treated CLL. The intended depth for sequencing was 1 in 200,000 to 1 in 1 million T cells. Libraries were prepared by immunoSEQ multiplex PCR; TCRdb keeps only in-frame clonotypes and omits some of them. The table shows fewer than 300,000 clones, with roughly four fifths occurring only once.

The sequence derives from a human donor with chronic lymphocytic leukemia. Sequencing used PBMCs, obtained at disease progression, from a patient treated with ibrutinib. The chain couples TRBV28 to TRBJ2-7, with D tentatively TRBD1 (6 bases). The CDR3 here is CASSRTEGYEQYF. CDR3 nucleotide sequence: TGTGCCAGCAGCCGGACAGAAGGCTACGAGCAGTACTTC. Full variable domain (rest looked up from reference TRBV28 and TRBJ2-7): DVKVTQSSRYLVKRTGEKVFLECVQDMDHENMFWYRQDPGLGLRLIYFSYDVKMKEKGDIPEGYSVSREKKERFSLILESASTNQTSMYLCASSRTEGYEQYFGPGTRLTVT.